The sequence of this T cell receptor beta chain was determined in a study of regulatory T cells in long-lasting Graves disease. Time point in this sample: persistent/refractory GD, antithyroid drugs over 5 years with positive TRAb. RNA extracted from PBMCs served as the sequencing template. For this clonotype: Its specificity is unknown.

The CDR3 spans 14 residues. With V trimmed by 7 bases and J by 1 base, 6 bases remained unmatched. The germline gives CDR1 LNHDA, CDR2 SQIVND (reference sequence). Construction of TCR beta libraries relied on iRepertoire HTBI primers and on Arm-PCR targeting CDR3 regions. Per the study methods: Identification across samples found fewer than 65 TRBV and fewer than 15 TRBJ segments. TCRdb redid the calling of the multiplex PCR reads with MiXCR, one entry per CDR3 protein. The V and J calls were not made by the authors but by TCRdb's processing. The repertoire holds 300,000 to 400,000 distinct CDR3 sequences, with roughly a fifth as singletons. Study findings and constraints: Persistent disease samples used TRBV28, TRBJ1-2 and TRBJ2-5 preferentially.

The J gene is TRBJ1-1, the V gene TRBV19; TRBD1 agrees at 7 bases. The sequencing used peripheral blood mononuclear cells (PBMCs), collected when the disease was refractory, from a patient treated with antithyroid drugs. The TCR comes from a female donor with Graves disease. CDR3 sequence: CASTSRTGNTEAFF. CDR3 nucleotides: TGTGCCAGTACCTCCCGGACAGGGAACACTGAAGCTTTCTTT.